The 8 T cell receptor beta chains in this list originate from one sample, sequenced in a study of T cells in Graves' hyperthyroidism and ophthalmopathy. What was amplified from RNA transcripts were TCR beta CDR3 regions. During a first-round RT-PCR of the TCR CDR3, the HTBI primer set was used. TCRdb reanalysed the multiplex PCR reads using MiXCR and keeps one entry per CDR3 protein. The sample records approximately 710,000 distinct CDR3 sequences, approximately 15% being singletons. The sample was blood. All receptors derive from a man in his forties or fifties with Graves' hyperthyroidism.

J is TRBJ2-3 and V is TRBV11-3; 9 bases are shared with TRBD2. The CDR3 sequence is 15 residues long. Trimming at V came to 4 bases and at J to 8 bases, leaving 10 bases not matched to a gene. From germline, CDR1 is SGHNT and CDR2 YENEEA. The CDR3 spells CASSSASGAGGTQYF. CDR3 sequence (DNA): TGTGCCAGCAGCTCCGCTAGCGGGGCGGGAGGTACGCAGTATTTT.

This clonotype was counted only a few times. V is TRBV7-9 and J is TRBJ2-1, with TRBD2 identical over 9 bases. This CDR3 spans 12 amino acids. Trimming removed 1 base from V and 14 bases from J; junction bases left unmatched: 3. The germline V gene has CDR1 SEHNR and CDR2 FQNEAQ (reference sequence). In DNA form, the CDR3 reads TGTGCCAGCAGCTTAGTTAGCGGGAGTGAGTTCTTC. Protein sequence: CASSLVSGSEFF.

This clonotype appeared once. A read error may explain this, as a much larger clone is one base away. The chain is built from TRBV11-2 and TRBJ2-7, with D uncertain. V lost 5 bases, J lost 10 bases, and 18 bases lay in between. This CDR3 is built from 13 residues. The germline V gene has CDR1 SGHAT and CDR2 FQNNGV. CDR3 residues: CASSPDPRTDQYF. CDR3 in DNA: TGTGCCAGCAGCCCAGACCCGAGGACCGACCAGTACTTC.

The V and J genes are TRBV11-2 and TRBJ2-1, with 11 bases identical to TRBD2. The germline V gene encodes CDR1 SGHAT and CDR2 FQNNGV. This CDR3 has 15 amino acids. V was clipped by 5 bases and J by 8 bases; unmatched bases: 8. The CDR3 region is CASSRTSGSPYEQFF. The CDR3, as DNA: TGTGCCAGCAGCCGCACTAGCGGGAGTCCCTATGAGCAGTTCTTC.

This clonotype was recorded many times. The V gene is TRBV19, the J gene TRBJ1-1, with D possibly TRBD1 on 5 matching bases. The CDR3 extends over 12 amino acids. Germline lookup yields CDR1 LNHDA and CDR2 SQIVND (reference sequence). V was shortened by 2 bases and J by 6 bases, with 7 bases between the two germline ends. The CDR3 protein is CASSIQGAEAFF. The CDR3 DNA sequence: TGTGCCAGTAGTATACAGGGAGCTGAAGCTTTCTTT.

The gene calls are TRBV10-3 and TRBJ2-1; 10 positions match TRBD1. CDR1 and CDR2 from the germline V gene are ENHRY and SYGVKD. After removal of 8 bases from V and 5 bases from J, the junction contained 3 bases not matched to a gene. The CDR3 has 13 residues. The CDR3 DNA is TGTGCCATCTCGGGGACAGGGGACAATGAGCAGTTCTTC. Translation: CAISGTGDNEQFF.

This clonotype has ten or more counts. The chain links TRBV28 to TRBJ1-2, with 7 bases fitting TRBD1. CDR1 and CDR2 (germline): MDHEN, SYDVKM. V was pared by 6 bases and J by 8 bases, with 15 bases of the junction left unmatched. The CDR3 has 15 residues. CDR3: CASSSPHTGEVGYTF. The CDR3 DNA reads as TGTGCCAGCAGCTCCCCCCATACAGGGGAGGTAGGCTACACCTTC.

V is TRBV24-1 and J is TRBJ2-3, with 8 nucleotides matching TRBD2. This CDR3 contains 17 residues. The germline CDR1 and CDR2 sequences are KGHDR and SFDVKD. Trimming at V came to 5 bases and at J to 0 bases, leaving 9 bases not matched to a gene. CDR3 nucleotide sequence: TGTGCCACCAGTGCTCCAAGCGGGAGTGGTAGCACAGATACGCAGTATTTT. Encoded protein: CATSAPSGSGSTDTQYF.